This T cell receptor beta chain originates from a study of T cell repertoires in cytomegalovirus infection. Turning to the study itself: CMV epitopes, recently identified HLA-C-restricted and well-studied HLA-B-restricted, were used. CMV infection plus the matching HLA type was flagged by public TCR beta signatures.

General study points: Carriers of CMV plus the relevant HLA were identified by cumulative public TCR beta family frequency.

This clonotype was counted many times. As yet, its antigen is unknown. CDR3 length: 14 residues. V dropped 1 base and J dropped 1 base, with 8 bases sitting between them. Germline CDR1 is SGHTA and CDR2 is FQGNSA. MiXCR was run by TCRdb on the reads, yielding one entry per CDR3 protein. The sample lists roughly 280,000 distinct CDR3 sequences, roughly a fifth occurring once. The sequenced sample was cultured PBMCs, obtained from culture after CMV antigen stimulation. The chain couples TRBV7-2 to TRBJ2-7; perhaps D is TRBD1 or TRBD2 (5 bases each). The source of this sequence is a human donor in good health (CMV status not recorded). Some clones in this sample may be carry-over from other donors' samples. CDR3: CASSLVGDSYEQYF. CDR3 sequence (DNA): TGTGCCAGCAGCTTAGTGGGGGATTCCTACGAGCAGTACTTC.